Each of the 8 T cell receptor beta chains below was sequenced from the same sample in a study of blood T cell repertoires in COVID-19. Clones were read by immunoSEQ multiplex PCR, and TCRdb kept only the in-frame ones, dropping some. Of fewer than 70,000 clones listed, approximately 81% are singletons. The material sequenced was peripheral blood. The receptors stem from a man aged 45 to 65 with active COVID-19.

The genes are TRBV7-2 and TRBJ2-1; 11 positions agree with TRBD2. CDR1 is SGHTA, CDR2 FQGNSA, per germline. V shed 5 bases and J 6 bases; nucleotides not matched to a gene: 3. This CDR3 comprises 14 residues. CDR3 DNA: TGTGCCAGCAGCCCTGGACTAGCGGGCAATGAGCAGTTCTTC. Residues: CASSPGLAGNEQFF.

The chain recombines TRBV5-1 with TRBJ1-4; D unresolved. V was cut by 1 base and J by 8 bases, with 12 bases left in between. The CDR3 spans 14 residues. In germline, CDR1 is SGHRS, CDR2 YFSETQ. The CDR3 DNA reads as TGCGCCAGCAGCTTGATGTCCTTCGGGGAAAAACTGTTTTTT. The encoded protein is CASSLMSFGEKLFF. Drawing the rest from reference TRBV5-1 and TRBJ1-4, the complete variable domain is KAGVTQTPRYLIKTRGQQVTLSCSPISGHRSVSWYQQTPGQGLQFLFEYFSETQRNKGNFPGRFSGRQFSNSRSEMNVSTLELGDSALYLCASSLMSFGEKLFFGSGTQLSVL.

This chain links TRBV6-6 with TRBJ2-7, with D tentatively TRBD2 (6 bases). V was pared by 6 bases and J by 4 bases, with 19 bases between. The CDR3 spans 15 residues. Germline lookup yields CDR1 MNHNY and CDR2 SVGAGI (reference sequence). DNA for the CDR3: TGTGCCAGCAGACCCGCCCCGACTAGTTGGTACGAGCAGTACTTC. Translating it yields CASRPAPTSWYEQYF.

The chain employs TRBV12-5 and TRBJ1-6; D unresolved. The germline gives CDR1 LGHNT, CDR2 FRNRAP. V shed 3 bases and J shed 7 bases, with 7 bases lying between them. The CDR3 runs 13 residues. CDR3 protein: CASGLTPNSPLHF. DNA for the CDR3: TGTGCTAGTGGTTTAACACCAAATTCACCCCTCCACTTT.

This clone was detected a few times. CDR3 coding DNA: TGTGCCAGCAGGTACCGGGACATTAGCTCCTACGAGCAGTACTTC. It specifies CASRYRDISSYEQYF. The J gene is TRBJ2-7, the V gene TRBV27; possible D gene TRBD1, 6 bases. CDR3 length: 15 amino acids. V was pared by 6 bases and J by 0 bases, with 15 bases between. CDR1 is MNHEY and CDR2 is SMNVEV in the germline V gene (reference sequence).

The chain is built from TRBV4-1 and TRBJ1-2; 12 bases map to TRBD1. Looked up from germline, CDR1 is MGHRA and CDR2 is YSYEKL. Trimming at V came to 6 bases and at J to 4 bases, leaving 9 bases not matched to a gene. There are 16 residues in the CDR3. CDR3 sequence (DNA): TGCGCCAGCAGACCGGGACAGGGGGCTAAGGGCTATGGCTACACCTTC. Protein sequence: CASRPGQGAKGYGYTF.

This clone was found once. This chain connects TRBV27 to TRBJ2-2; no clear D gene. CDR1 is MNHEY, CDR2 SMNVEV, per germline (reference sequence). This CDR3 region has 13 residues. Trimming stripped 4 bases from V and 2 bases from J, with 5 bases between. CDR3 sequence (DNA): TGTGCCAGCAGTTCAATCAACACCGGGGAGCTGTTTTTT. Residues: CASSSINTGELFF.

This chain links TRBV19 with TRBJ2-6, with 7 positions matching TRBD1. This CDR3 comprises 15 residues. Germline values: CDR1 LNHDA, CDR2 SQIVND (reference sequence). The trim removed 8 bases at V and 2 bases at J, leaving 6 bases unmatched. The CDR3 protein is CASSTQGAGANVLTF. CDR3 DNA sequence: TGTGCCAGTTCGACTCAGGGGGCTGGGGCCAACGTCCTGACTTTC.